This TCR beta chain was sequenced during a study of T cell responses to AZD1222 COVID-19 vaccine. Only in-frame clones appear in the TCRdb table, and some are missing; sequencing was by immunoSEQ multiplex PCR. The sample gives about 120,000 clones, around 90% of which show up once; 1.6% is in the top ten. CDR1 LGHNA and CDR2 YNFKEQ come from the germline V gene. The CDR3 has 14 residues. The V end was cut by 1 base, the J end by 3 bases, with 6 bases between. V is TRBV4-2 and J is TRBJ2-2; D ambiguous. The sample in question was peripheral blood, obtained on day 0 of AZD1222 vaccination. The receptor was derived from an adult in good health. This CDR3 reads CASSQGGYTGELFF. The CDR3 DNA reads TGTGCCAGCAGCCAAGGGGGTTACACCGGGGAGCTGTTTTTT.